This is a list of T cell receptor beta chains from one sample in a study of blood T cell repertoires in COVID-19. The table came from immunoSEQ multiplex PCR; TCRdb's copy has only in-frame clones and leaves some out. Of about 210,000 clones listed, approximately 80% are singletons. The sample was peripheral blood. The receptors were gathered from a man aged 40-49 years who had recovered from COVID-19. CDR3s include the opening cysteine and the closing phenylalanine or tryptophan. A D gene is named only where the DNA matches it firmly. Expanded clones are given a class, and other clones once, few, many or no size at all.

>TRBV11-2|TRBD1|.|TRBJ1-4
CASTFGPGGFEKLFF
TGTGCCAGCACATTTGGCCCAGGGGGCTTTGAAAAACTGTTTTTT
>TRBV11-2|TRBD2|.|TRBJ2-6
CASSPLAGAVSGANVLTF
TGTGCCAGCAGCCCACTAGCGGGAGCAGTCTCTGGGGCCAACGTCCTGACTTTC
>TRBV3-1/TRBV3-2|TRBD1|.|TRBJ1-3
CASSRWTGGRDTIYF
TGTGCCAGCAGCCGCTGGACAGGGGGCAGGGACACCATATATTTT
>TRBV7-2|.|.|TRBJ1-4
CASSLALLATNEKLFF
TGTGCCAGCAGCTTAGCGCTACTTGCAACTAATGAAAAACTGTTTTTT
>TRBV6-5|.|.|TRBJ1-2
CASSRTASNGYTF
TGTGCCAGCAGTAGGACAGCCTCAAATGGCTACACCTTC
>TRBV11-2|TRBD1|.|TRBJ1-2
CASSLEATGDGYTF
TGTGCCAGCAGCTTAGAAGCGACAGGGGATGGCTACACCTTC
>TRBV6-5|TRBD1|once|TRBJ1-2
CASKGISGQNYGYTF
TGTGCCAGCAAGGGGATTTCGGGACAGAACTATGGCTACACCTTC
>TRBV30|TRBD1|.|TRBJ2-7
CAWSRGQGFAEQYF
TGTGCCTGGAGTAGGGGACAGGGTTTCGCCGAGCAGTACTTC
>TRBV19|.|.|TRBJ2-6
CASTMSSGANVLTF
TGTGCCAGTACTATGAGCTCTGGGGCCAACGTCCTGACTTTC
>TRBV3-1/TRBV3-2|.|few|TRBJ1-1
CASSQVLAGAGNTEAFF
TGTGCCAGCAGCCAAGTTTTAGCGGGGGCAGGTAACACTGAAGCTTTCTTT
>TRBV6-5|TRBD1|.|TRBJ2-7
CASRPDRANDEQYF
TGTGCCAGCAGACCAGACAGGGCTAACGACGAGCAGTACTTC
>TRBV11-3|TRBD2|.|TRBJ2-7
CASRQSGGAYEQYF
TGTGCCAGCAGACAAAGCGGGGGGGCCTACGAGCAGTACTTC